This is a list of T cell receptor beta chains from one sample in a study of T cell repertoires in ileal Crohn's disease. Here immunoSEQ multiplex PCR was the method, and the copy in TCRdb shows in-frame clones only, minus some. The table records under 20,000 clones, 83% of them present only once. Sequenced input: ileal tissue. All receptors derive from an adult with Crohn's disease. Each CDR3 is given with its conserved first and last residue. D genes are given only for firm matches. Not all rows give a size; the values are once, few, many and, for expanded clones, a class.

j_call: TRBJ2-7
clone_size: -
d_call: -
v_call: TRBV7-2
cdr3_aa: CASSSSGSSYEQYF
cdr3_nt: TGTGCCAGCAGCTCGAGCGGAAGTTCCTACGAGCAGTACTTC

j_call: TRBJ1-4
clone_size: -
d_call: TRBD1
v_call: TRBV4-1
cdr3_aa: CASSPGQGPATNEKLFF
cdr3_nt: TGCGCCAGCAGCCCCGGACAGGGACCGGCAACTAATGAAAAACTGTTTTTT

j_call: TRBJ2-5
clone_size: -
d_call: -
v_call: TRBV4-1
cdr3_aa: CASSQEFSSDRGETQYF
cdr3_nt: TGCGCCAGCAGCCAAGAGTTTTCGTCCGACCGGGGTGAGACCCAGTACTTC

j_call: TRBJ1-4
clone_size: -
d_call: TRBD1
v_call: TRBV6-1
cdr3_aa: CASSTGTGGKLFF
cdr3_nt: TGTGCCAGCAGCACCGGGACAGGGGGAAAACTGTTTTTT

j_call: TRBJ1-4
clone_size: -
d_call: TRBD1
v_call: TRBV27
cdr3_aa: CASSLSGQGAGRKLFF
cdr3_nt: TGTGCCAGCAGTTTATCGGGACAGGGGGCAGGGCGAAAACTGTTTTTT

j_call: TRBJ2-7
clone_size: -
d_call: -
v_call: TRBV12-5
cdr3_aa: CASGYGHPYEQYF
cdr3_nt: TGTGCTAGTGGTTACGGACACCCCTACGAGCAGTACTTC

j_call: TRBJ2-5
clone_size: -
d_call: -
v_call: TRBV11-2
cdr3_aa: CASSRGQLQETQYF
cdr3_nt: TGTGCCAGCAGCCGTGGACAACTACAAGAGACCCAGTACTTC

j_call: TRBJ1-1
clone_size: -
d_call: -
v_call: TRBV6-5
cdr3_aa: CASSYTHRDTEAFF
cdr3_nt: TGTGCCAGCAGTTACACGCACAGAGACACTGAAGCTTTCTTT

j_call: TRBJ2-7
clone_size: -
d_call: -
v_call: TRBV7-2
cdr3_aa: CASSPPGVYEQYF
cdr3_nt: TGTGCCAGCAGCCCGCCAGGGGTCTACGAGCAGTACTTC

j_call: TRBJ2-1
clone_size: once
d_call: -
v_call: TRBV7-3
cdr3_aa: CASSLENNEQFF
cdr3_nt: TGTGCCAGCAGCTTAGAGAACAATGAGCAGTTCTTC

j_call: TRBJ2-1
clone_size: once
d_call: TRBD2
v_call: TRBV19
cdr3_aa: CASKERGPYNEQFF
cdr3_nt: TGTGCCAGTAAGGAGCGGGGGCCCTACAATGAGCAGTTCTTC

j_call: TRBJ1-1
clone_size: -
d_call: -
v_call: TRBV6-5
cdr3_aa: CASSPGYGSGTEAFF
cdr3_nt: TGTGCCAGCAGCCCCGGGTATGGAAGTGGGACTGAAGCTTTCTTT

j_call: TRBJ2-7
clone_size: -
d_call: -
v_call: TRBV10-3
cdr3_aa: CAISGGGNEQYF
cdr3_nt: TGTGCCATCAGTGGCGGGGGCAACGAGCAGTACTTC

j_call: TRBJ2-1
clone_size: -
d_call: -
v_call: TRBV7-8
cdr3_aa: CASSANRVVQFF
cdr3_nt: TGTGCCAGCAGCGCCAACAGGGTAGTGCAGTTCTTC

j_call: TRBJ2-2
clone_size: -
d_call: TRBD2
v_call: TRBV5-1
cdr3_aa: CASSLVGGIGELFF
cdr3_nt: TGCGCCAGCAGCTTGGTCGGGGGGATCGGGGAGCTGTTTTTT

j_call: TRBJ1-2
clone_size: few
d_call: -
v_call: TRBV7-3
cdr3_aa: CASLGGKGFDGYTF
cdr3_nt: TGTGCCAGCCTCGGTGGGAAGGGGTTTGATGGCTACACCTTC

j_call: TRBJ2-3
clone_size: -
d_call: -
v_call: TRBV5-5
cdr3_aa: CASSLVSGGTDTQYF
cdr3_nt: TGTGCCAGCAGCTTGGTGTCCGGGGGCACAGATACGCAGTATTTT

j_call: TRBJ2-7
clone_size: -
d_call: TRBD1
v_call: TRBV7-8
cdr3_aa: CASSLGTVNYEQYF
cdr3_nt: TGTGCCAGCAGCTTGGGGACAGTTAACTACGAGCAGTACTTC

j_call: TRBJ2-1
clone_size: once
d_call: -
v_call: TRBV20-1
cdr3_aa: CSAFRDNEQFF
cdr3_nt: TGCAGTGCTTTCCGGGACAATGAGCAGTTCTTC

j_call: TRBJ1-1
clone_size: once
d_call: -
v_call: TRBV6-1
cdr3_aa: CASADTEAFF
cdr3_nt: TGTGCCAGCGCGGACACTGAAGCTTTCTTT

j_call: TRBJ2-7
clone_size: -
d_call: TRBD1
v_call: TRBV6-6
cdr3_aa: CASRAGTGRSYEQYF
cdr3_nt: TGTGCCAGCAGGGCCGGGACAGGGAGGTCCTACGAGCAGTACTTC

j_call: TRBJ1-1
clone_size: -
d_call: -
v_call: TRBV25-1
cdr3_aa: CASTLHEGATEAFF
cdr3_nt: TGTGCCAGCACTCTCCATGAGGGAGCCACTGAAGCTTTCTTT

j_call: TRBJ2-7
clone_size: -
d_call: -
v_call: TRBV5-8
cdr3_aa: CASSLTGTNSYEQYF
cdr3_nt: TGTGCCAGCAGCTTGACCGGGACAAACTCCTACGAGCAGTACTTC

j_call: TRBJ2-7
clone_size: few
d_call: -
v_call: TRBV5-8
cdr3_aa: CASSLVQGLNEQYF
cdr3_nt: TGTGCCAGCAGCTTGGTACAGGGTCTTAACGAGCAGTACTTC

j_call: TRBJ2-5
clone_size: -
d_call: -
v_call: TRBV27
cdr3_aa: CASSFGRTEETQYF
cdr3_nt: TGTGCCAGCAGTTTCGGTCGAACTGAAGAGACCCAGTACTTC

j_call: TRBJ1-6
clone_size: -
d_call: -
v_call: TRBV10-1
cdr3_aa: CASVMRRDANSPLHF
cdr3_nt: TGCGCCAGCGTCATGAGGCGGGACGCCAATTCACCCCTCCACTTT

j_call: TRBJ2-5
clone_size: -
d_call: -
v_call: TRBV6-5
cdr3_aa: CASSYSALADAETQYF
cdr3_nt: TGTGCCAGCAGTTACTCGGCTCTAGCCGATGCGGAGACCCAGTACTTC

j_call: TRBJ2-5
clone_size: -
d_call: -
v_call: TRBV2
cdr3_aa: CASAGGQEYF
cdr3_nt: TGTGCCAGCGCCGGGGGGCAGGAGTACTTC

j_call: TRBJ2-7
clone_size: -
d_call: TRBD2
v_call: TRBV4-3
cdr3_aa: CASGLGAGGPYEQYF
cdr3_nt: TGCGCCAGCGGCCTGGGGGCGGGGGGACCCTACGAGCAGTACTTC

j_call: TRBJ2-3
clone_size: -
d_call: TRBD1
v_call: TRBV30
cdr3_aa: CASPDRAGDTQYF
cdr3_nt: TGTGCCTCCCCGGACAGGGCGGGAGATACGCAGTATTTT

j_call: TRBJ2-1
clone_size: -
d_call: TRBD2
v_call: TRBV27
cdr3_aa: CASSFLGTSGGVNERFF
cdr3_nt: TGTGCCAGCAGTTTCCTCGGGACTAGCGGGGGGGTTAATGAGCGGTTCTTC

j_call: TRBJ2-3
clone_size: -
d_call: -
v_call: TRBV4-1
cdr3_aa: CASSQVVGEADTQYF
cdr3_nt: TGCGCCAGCAGCCAAGTGGTAGGAGAAGCAGATACGCAGTATTTT

j_call: TRBJ2-7
clone_size: -
d_call: -
v_call: TRBV5-5
cdr3_aa: CASSLTPSSYEQYF
cdr3_nt: TGTGCCAGCAGCTTGACACCAAGCTCCTACGAGCAGTACTTC

j_call: TRBJ2-7
clone_size: -
d_call: -
v_call: TRBV11-3
cdr3_aa: CASSRDNSPEQYF
cdr3_nt: TGTGCCAGCAGCCGGGACAATAGTCCCGAGCAGTACTTC

j_call: TRBJ1-1
clone_size: -
d_call: TRBD1
v_call: TRBV7-8
cdr3_aa: CASSLSDRGNTEAFF
cdr3_nt: TGTGCCAGCAGCTTATCGGACAGGGGTAACACTGAAGCTTTCTTT

j_call: TRBJ1-6
clone_size: -
d_call: TRBD1
v_call: TRBV2
cdr3_aa: CASSRTRDRDNSPLHF
cdr3_nt: TGTGCCAGCAGTAGAACCCGGGACAGGGATAATTCACCCCTCCACTTT

j_call: TRBJ2-1
clone_size: -
d_call: TRBD2
v_call: TRBV14
cdr3_aa: CASSQDGTSGGLGYNEQFF
cdr3_nt: TGTGCCAGCAGCCAAGACGGGACTAGCGGGGGGTTGGGCTACAATGAGCAGTTCTTC

j_call: TRBJ1-5
clone_size: -
d_call: -
v_call: TRBV19
cdr3_aa: CATEGEGGNQPQHF
cdr3_nt: TGTGCCACCGAGGGAGAGGGTGGCAATCAGCCCCAGCATTTT

j_call: TRBJ1-1
clone_size: -
d_call: -
v_call: TRBV2
cdr3_aa: CASRDRLGTEAFF
cdr3_nt: TGTGCCAGCAGAGACAGGTTGGGAACTGAAGCTTTCTTT

j_call: TRBJ2-7
clone_size: -
d_call: TRBD1
v_call: TRBV6-6
cdr3_aa: CASLDRGRHEQYF
cdr3_nt: TGTGCCAGCCTTGACAGGGGGCGCCACGAGCAGTACTTC

j_call: TRBJ2-2
clone_size: once
d_call: TRBD1
v_call: TRBV5-4
cdr3_aa: CASSPDRGMNTGELFF
cdr3_nt: TGTGCCAGCAGCCCGGACAGGGGGATGAACACCGGGGAGCTGTTTTTT

j_call: TRBJ1-6
clone_size: -
d_call: -
v_call: TRBV5-1
cdr3_aa: CASSRDNSPLHF
cdr3_nt: TGCGCCAGCAGCAGAGATAATTCACCCCTCCACTTT

j_call: TRBJ1-2
clone_size: -
d_call: -
v_call: TRBV4-3
cdr3_aa: CASSQDAGYSRFYGYTF
cdr3_nt: TGCGCCAGCAGCCAAGATGCAGGGTATAGCCGATTCTATGGCTACACCTTC

j_call: TRBJ2-5
clone_size: -
d_call: TRBD1
v_call: TRBV27
cdr3_aa: CASSKYRDRVQETQYF
cdr3_nt: TGTGCCAGCAGTAAATACAGGGACAGGGTTCAGGAGACCCAGTACTTC

j_call: TRBJ2-7
clone_size: -
d_call: -
v_call: TRBV3-2
cdr3_aa: CAVTGNRYF
cdr3_nt: TGTGCCGTGACAGGGAACCGGTATTTC

j_call: TRBJ2-5
clone_size: -
d_call: TRBD1
v_call: TRBV14
cdr3_aa: CASSQNRGQETQYF
cdr3_nt: TGTGCCAGCAGCCAAAACAGGGGGCAAGAGACCCAGTACTTC

j_call: TRBJ2-3
clone_size: few
d_call: TRBD2
v_call: TRBV6-4
cdr3_aa: CASSPSGAPTDTQYF
cdr3_nt: TGTGCCAGCAGCCCTAGCGGGGCCCCCACAGATACGCAGTATTTT

j_call: TRBJ1-5
clone_size: -
d_call: TRBD1
v_call: TRBV19
cdr3_aa: CASSPRGGRGNQPQHF
cdr3_nt: TGTGCCAGTAGTCCGAGAGGGGGCAGGGGCAATCAGCCCCAGCATTTT

j_call: TRBJ1-6
clone_size: -
d_call: -
v_call: TRBV5-6
cdr3_aa: CASSFGGGNSPLHF
cdr3_nt: TGTGCCAGCAGCTTTGGTGGAGGTAATTCACCCCTCCACTTT